One sample yielded the 18 T cell receptor beta chains listed below, sequenced in a study of T-cell reconstitution after alpha-beta-depleted transplantation in children. Unique molecular identifiers were used in preparing the TCRbeta library. TCRdb independently ran MiXCR on the PCR reads; one entry per CDR3 protein. The sample contains 800,000 to 1,000,000 distinct CDR3 sequences, around 30% of which appear only once. The sequenced sample was PBMCs, mostly from graft donor cells, obtained 360 days after TCRalphabeta/CD19-depleted stem cell transplant. All receptors come from a boy in the first two years of life who had a stem cell transplant for SCID, so the T cells may come from the graft donor.

This clonotype appeared many times. Sequence at one end of the junction differs from germline and may be a read error. The chain couples TRBV3-1 to TRBJ2-3; 8 positions match TRBD2. CDR3 length equals 15 residues. Germline assignment: CDR1 LGHDT and CDR2 YNNKEL (reference sequence). The CDR3 sequence is CASSQGGGRTDTQYF. The CDR3 DNA reads TGCGCCAGCAGCCAAGGCGGGGGGCGCACAGATACGCAGTATTTT.

The chain employs TRBV24-1 and TRBJ2-3; tentatively, D is TRBD1 (6 bases). This CDR3 is 16 amino acids long. V lost 5 bases, J lost 0 bases, and 14 bases lay in between. Looked up from germline, CDR1 is KGHDR and CDR2 is SFDVKD. Here the CDR3 DNA reads TGTGCCACCAGTGCCCCAGGGGACGGTAGCACAGATACGCAGTATTTT. Protein product: CATSAPGDGSTDTQYF.

The chain links TRBV27 to TRBJ2-7, with 9 nucleotides matching TRBD1. V was pared by 0 bases and J by 2 bases, with 8 bases of the junction left unmatched. This CDR3 comprises 17 residues. Germline loops: CDR1 MNHEY, CDR2 SMNVEV (reference sequence). The CDR3 region has the DNA TGTGCCAGCAGTTTATCCGTCTCCGGGACAGGGCCCTACGAGCAGTACTTC. It encodes CASSLSVSGTGPYEQYF.

Only a few counts were recorded for this clonotype. CDR3 coding DNA: TGTGCCAGCAGCCGGGAGGCCGGCGAGCAGTACTTC. Protein product: CASSREAGEQYF. The chain combines TRBV3-1 with TRBJ2-7; D might be TRBD2 (6 bases). The germline V gene encodes CDR1 LGHDT and CDR2 YNNKEL (reference sequence). The V end lost 4 bases, the J end lost 6 bases, and 10 bases lay between the germline ends. This CDR3 is 12 amino acids long.

J is TRBJ2-1 and V is TRBV6-5; 9 nucleotides align to TRBD2. V trimming: 4 bases; J trimming: 3 bases; junction bases outside the gene matches: 7. In germline, CDR1 is MNHEY, CDR2 SVGAGI. This CDR3 has 16 residues. The CDR3 bases are TGTGCCAGCAGTTCCCGGAGCGGGGGGAACTACAATGAGCAGTTCTTC. It is translated as CASSSRSGGNYNEQFF.

This clonotype has a count of ten or more. The genes are TRBV6-5 and TRBJ2-7; the D is unclear. V was pared by 8 bases and J by 0 bases, with 8 bases between. In germline, CDR1 is MNHEY, CDR2 SVGAGI. The CDR3 is 12 amino acids. In DNA form, the CDR3 reads TGTGCCAGCCCTAGAACCTCCTACGAGCAGTACTTC. This encodes CASPRTSYEQYF.

This rearrangement joins TRBV6-1 to TRBJ2-3; TRBD2 aligns across 7 bases. CDR1 is MNHNS, CDR2 SASEGT, per germline. V shed 6 bases and J 2 bases; nucleotides not matched to a gene: 8. CDR3 length: 15 amino acids. CDR3 sequence: CASSPPSGPTDTQYF. In DNA form, the CDR3 reads TGTGCCAGCAGCCCCCCTAGCGGTCCCACAGATACGCAGTATTTT.

This clonotype was observed many times. The CDR3 DNA follows: TGTGCCAGCAGCTATAGCGGGGGAGGGGAGACCCAGTACTTC. It is translated as CASSYSGGGETQYF. V and J are TRBV6-5 and TRBJ2-5; the match to TRBD2 covers 9 bases. From germline, CDR1 is MNHEY and CDR2 SVGAGI. This CDR3 has 14 residues. Trimming at V came to 6 bases and at J to 5 bases, leaving 7 bases not matched to a gene.

In its sample, this clonotype was seen many times. The junction and the germline gene differ at one end; a read error may be behind it. This chain uses TRBV4-1 with TRBJ2-7; D is unresolved. The CDR3 totals 13 residues. The germline gives CDR1 MGHRA, CDR2 YSYEKL. The CDR3 is CASSQGVSYEQYF. In DNA, the CDR3 is TGTGCCAGCAGCCAAGGAGTTTCCTACGAGCAGTACTTC.

This clonotype was counted once. The J gene is TRBJ2-3, the V gene TRBV7-8, with unresolved D. The CDR3 consists of 16 residues. The germline CDR1 and CDR2 sequences are SGHVS and FQNEAQ. V was clipped by 5 bases and J by 1 base, with 16 bases between them. The chain's CDR3 is CASSGEFLTGTDTQYF. As DNA, the CDR3 is TGTGCCAGCAGCGGCGAGTTTCTTACGGGCACAGATACGCAGTATTTT.

This clonotype was recorded a few times. In nucleotides, the CDR3 is TGCGCCAGCAGCTTGGAGGGACGGGCGTACCAAAACTATGGCTACACCTTC. This translates into CASSLEGRAYQNYGYTF. The chain couples TRBV5-1 to TRBJ1-2; the D gene is possibly TRBD1 (5 bases). Germline CDR1 and CDR2: SGHRS and YFSETQ. The CDR3 is 17 residues long. V was clipped by 0 bases and J by 2 bases, with 17 bases between them.

This clonotype was counted between two and nine times. Written as DNA, the CDR3 is TGTGCCATCAGCTCGGGACTGTATTACGAGCAGTACTTC. Translated: CAISSGLYYEQYF. V and J are TRBV10-3 and TRBJ2-7, with D perhaps TRBD2 (6 bases). Germline V gives CDR1 ENHRY, CDR2 SYGVKD. CDR3 length equals 13 residues. V lost 6 bases and J lost 4, with 13 bases in between.

As DNA, the CDR3 is TGTGCCAGCAGTCCGACAGGGATCCACGAGCAGTACTTC. It codes for CASSPTGIHEQYF. The chain links TRBV12-3 or TRBV12-4 to TRBJ2-7, with 7 bases fitting TRBD1. Losses at the gene ends were 5 bases for V and 5 bases for J; bases not matched to a gene: 6. The CDR3 sequence is 13 residues long.

In its sample, this clonotype was seen a few times. This chain links TRBV20-1 with TRBJ2-1, with D uncertain. Trimming took off 5 bases at V and 2 bases at J, with 16 bases between the two ends. CDR3 length: 15 residues. Germline-derived CDR1 and CDR2 are DFQATT and SNEGSKA (reference sequence). The CDR3 bases are TGCAGTGCTCCATCCTCATTTCCGACCTACAATGAGCAGTTCTTC. Translated, it gives CSAPSSFPTYNEQFF.

This clonotype occurred a few times. The V and J genes are TRBV12-3 or TRBV12-4 and TRBJ2-1; D might be TRBD2 (7 bases). The CDR3 runs 15 residues. V gave up 3 bases and J gave up 7 bases, with 16 bases separating them. This CDR3 reads CASSFGGGGANEQFF. The DNA for the CDR3 is TGTGCCAGCAGTTTCGGGGGCGGGGGTGCAAATGAGCAGTTCTTC.

This clonotype was seen repeatedly, ten times or more. This sequence joins TRBV5-6 and TRBJ2-7, with D possibly TRBD2 on 5 matching bases. Germline lookup yields CDR1 SGHDT and CDR2 YYEEEE. Deletions cut 0 bases from V and 0 bases from J, with 13 bases between. This CDR3 comprises 16 residues. This CDR3 is CASSLVWGAYSYEQYF. The CDR3 DNA sequence: TGTGCCAGCAGCTTGGTATGGGGAGCCTACTCCTACGAGCAGTACTTC.

This clonotype showed up many times. The V gene is TRBV12-3 or TRBV12-4, the J gene TRBJ2-7; D perhaps matches TRBD2 (6 bases). V was shortened by 3 bases and J by 4 bases, with 7 bases between the two germline ends. The CDR3 has 12 amino acids. Here the CDR3 reads CASSLTRYEQYF. For the CDR3, the DNA is TGTGCCAGCAGTTTGACTAGATACGAGCAGTACTTC.

The chain links TRBV29-1 to TRBJ1-2, with a weak D call TRBD1 (6 bases). Germline V gives CDR1 SQVTM, CDR2 ANQGSEA. V lost 2 bases and J 4 bases, leaving 11 bases between the germline ends. The CDR3 is made up of 13 amino acids. DNA for the CDR3: TGCAGCGTTGAATCCAACAGGGTCTATGGCTACACCTTC. It encodes CSVESNRVYGYTF.